This TCR beta chain was documented in a study of OX40 agonist ivuxolimab in advanced cancers. This table comes from immunoSEQ multiplex PCR, and its TCRdb copy is limited to in-frame clones, with some not included. The sample has 75,000 to 95,000 clones, just under 95% seen once. This clone was detected only once. The material sequenced was CD4+ or CD8+ T cells sorted from blood, taken in a trial of the OX40 agonist ivuxolimab. The source is an adult with an advanced solid tumor such as melanoma, head and neck, liver or kidney cancer.

Here the CDR3 DNA reads TGTGCCAGCAGCTCCCCTGGGGATTGGAACATTCAGTACTTC. Residues: CASSSPGDWNIQYF. The chain is built from TRBV11-2 and TRBJ2-4; D is ambiguous. The CDR3 sequence is 14 residues long. Germline V gives CDR1 SGHAT, CDR2 FQNNGV. The V end was cut by 4 bases, the J end by 7 bases, with 14 bases between.